One and the same sample provided the 21 T cell receptor beta chains below, sequenced in a study of human T cells and chemical hapten exposure. TCRdb independently ran MiXCR on the RACE reads; one entry per CDR3 protein. The table lists 200,000 to 300,000 distinct CDR3 sequences, 7.5% to 9% of them singletons. Described time point: pre-sensitization, week 0. Treatment denoted: therapeutic diphenylcyclopropenone sensitization with weekly scalp DPC. The sample was whole blood, taken in connection with sensitization to the hapten diphenylcyclopropenone (DPC). These receptors were collected from a woman in her forties with alopecia areata. Some clones in this sample may be carry-over from other donors' samples.

This clonotype was counted ten times or more. CDR3 DNA: TGTGCCAGCAGCTTAGCTGGGACAGGGAACGGCGGCTACACCTTC. Translation gives CASSLAGTGNGGYTF. The chain couples TRBV7-9 to TRBJ1-2, with 9 bases fitting TRBD1. The CDR3 runs 15 residues. Germline CDR1 reads SEHNR; CDR2 reads FQNEAQ (reference sequence). The junction had 7 bases not matched to a gene; V was cut back by 0 bases and J by 8 bases.

This clonotype was recorded at least ten times. This chain links TRBV14 with TRBJ1-6, with D unresolved. V was trimmed by 5 bases and J by 8 bases, leaving 4 bases between them. The CDR3 has 11 residues. Germline CDR1 and CDR2: SGHDN and FVKESK. The CDR3 DNA is TGTGCCAGCAGCGGGGATTCACCCCTCCACTTT. Its protein is CASSGDSPLHF. The variable domain in full, completed from reference TRBV14 and TRBJ1-6, reads EAGVTQFPSHSVIEKGQTVTLRCDPISGHDNLYWYRRVMGKEIKFLLHFVKESKQDESGMPNNRFLAERTGGTYSTLKVQPAELEDSGVYFCASSGDSPLHFGNGTRLTVT.

This clonotype was counted at least ten times. CDR3 amino acids: CASAQGGGKYEQYF. DNA for the CDR3: TGTGCCAGCGCCCAAGGAGGGGGCAAATACGAGCAGTACTTC. The rearrangement joins TRBV6-5 to TRBJ2-7; possible D gene TRBD1, 7 bases. CDR1 is MNHEY and CDR2 is SVGAGI in the germline V gene. The CDR3 has 14 residues. Trimming removed 8 bases at V and 4 bases at J, with 18 bases between.

This clonotype has a handful of counts. This rearrangement joins TRBV21-1 to TRBJ1-1; the DNA was not used to check the table's D call, TRBD1. TRBV21-1 represents a pseudogene. This CDR3 has 15 residues. The CDR3 DNA follows: TGTGCCAGCAGCAAGGTCTACAGGAGCCCCGCTGAAGCTTTCTTT. As protein: CASSKVYRSPAEAFF.

This chain links TRBV28 with TRBJ2-1; TRBD1 aligns across 8 bases. The junction had 8 bases not matched to a gene; V was cut back by 0 bases and J by 7 bases. Per the germline V gene, CDR1 is MDHEN and CDR2 is SYDVKM. The CDR3 totals 16 residues. The CDR3 here is CASSLWDRVAINEQFF. The CDR3 DNA sequence: TGTGCCAGCAGTTTATGGGACAGGGTGGCCATAAATGAGCAGTTCTTC.

The rearrangement joins TRBV5-1 to TRBJ2-7; TRBD2 matches 14 bases. CDR3 length equals 14 residues. Looked up from germline, CDR1 is SGHRS and CDR2 is YFSETQ. J lost 9 bases, V lost 4 bases, and 6 bases had no gene match. CDR3 sequence reads: CASSPRTSGGPQYF. CDR3 nucleotide sequence: TGCGCCAGCAGCCCCAGGACTAGCGGGGGGCCGCAGTACTTC.

This clonotype was seen at least ten times. The chain couples TRBV28 to TRBJ2-5; unclear D gene. Deletions cut 6 bases from V and 5 bases from J, with 7 bases between. The CDR3 is 11 amino acids. CDR1 MDHEN and CDR2 SYDVKM come from the germline V gene. The CDR3 region has the DNA TGTGCCAGCAGCTCGAGGGAGACCCAGTACTTC. Amino acid sequence: CASSSRETQYF.

In its sample, this clonotype was seen a few times. The chain combines TRBV12-3 or TRBV12-4 with TRBJ2-7; 10 bases match TRBD1. Germline trimming cut 5 bases from V and 2 bases from J; bases unmatched to any gene: 15. CDR3 size: 18 residues. The CDR3 here is CASSRGQGGPGVPYEQYF. The CDR3 nucleotides read TGTGCCAGCAGTCGCGGACAGGGGGGGCCGGGAGTTCCCTACGAGCAGTACTTC.

In DNA, the CDR3 is TGTGCCAGCAGCCAACTGGGTGGGGGTGAGCAGTTCTTC. Protein sequence: CASSQLGGGEQFF. The rearrangement joins TRBV3-1 to TRBJ2-1; D possibly matches TRBD1 or TRBD2 (5 bases each). Trimming took off 2 bases at V and 9 bases at J, with 11 bases between the two ends. Per the germline V gene, CDR1 is LGHDT and CDR2 is YNNKEL (reference sequence). The CDR3 is made up of 13 amino acids.

The table lists this clonotype with a few counts. This chain uses TRBV11-2 with TRBJ1-6; the D gene is possibly TRBD1 (6 bases). CDR1 is SGHAT and CDR2 is FQNNGV in the germline V gene. Trimming stripped 5 bases from V and 0 bases from J, with 17 bases between. The CDR3 extends over 18 amino acids. CDR3 nucleotide sequence: TGTGCCAGCAGCCGGAGGACAGCCTCAAGCTCCTATAATTCACCCCTCCACTTT. This encodes CASSRRTASSSYNSPLHF.

This clonotype showed up many times. The genes are TRBV7-2 and TRBJ2-2; D is undetermined. Germline lookup yields CDR1 SGHTA and CDR2 FQGNSA. V was cut by 1 base and J by 1 base, with 4 bases left in between. The CDR3 runs 14 residues. The CDR3 loop is CASSLVRNTGELFF. CDR3 nucleotide sequence: TGTGCCAGCAGCTTAGTGAGGAACACCGGGGAGCTGTTTTTT.

The rearrangement uses TRBV10-2 and TRBJ2-3; TRBD2 agrees at 13 bases. The germline V gene has CDR1 WSHSY and CDR2 SAAADI. J gave up 2 bases and V 8 bases, and 16 bases lay outside the gene matches. There are 19 residues in the CDR3. The CDR3 DNA is TGCGCCAGCTTGACCCCACTAGCGGGAGGGTATGGGGCCACAGATACGCAGTATTTT. Translated, it gives CASLTPLAGGYGATDTQYF.

On this clonotype itself: The junction departs from the called germline gene at one end, perhaps through a read error. CDR3 coding DNA: TGTGCCAGCTCACCACCGGAAGGGTTAAGAGTGATAGATATGCAGTATTTT. This translates into CASSPPEGLRVIDMQYF. This chain connects TRBV18 to TRBJ2-3; D gene ambiguous. This CDR3 has 17 residues. The germline V gene encodes CDR1 KGHSH and CDR2 LQKENI.

This clonotype was found a few times. The genes are TRBV6-5 and TRBJ1-1; unclear D gene. The CDR3 sequence is 15 residues long. Per germline, CDR1 MNHEY and CDR2 SVGAGI. Deletions cut 2 bases from V and 1 base from J, with 11 bases between. CDR3: CASSYHWTGNTEAFF. The CDR3 nucleotides are TGTGCCAGCAGTTACCACTGGACGGGGAACACTGAAGCTTTCTTT.

This clonotype has at least ten counts. This chain's CDR3 is CASSLLTTDTQYF. CDR3 sequence (DNA): TGTGCCAGCAGCTTACTGACCACAGATACGCAGTATTTT. The chain is built from TRBV12-3 or TRBV12-4 and TRBJ2-3, with D hard to call. The CDR3 totals 13 residues. V lost 6 bases and J lost 2, with 9 bases in between.

The V and J genes are TRBV2 and TRBJ1-1; D gene ambiguous. Trimming took off 6 bases at V and 4 bases at J, with 12 bases between the two ends. The CDR3 loop spans 13 amino acids. Looked up from germline, CDR1 is SNHLY and CDR2 is FYNNEI. This chain's CDR3 is CASRDRVTTEAFF. The DNA for the CDR3 is TGTGCCAGCAGAGATCGGGTGACCACTGAAGCTTTCTTT.

There are many counts of this clonotype. This chain connects TRBV10-3 to TRBJ2-1; 11 bases are shared with TRBD2. The V gene end was trimmed by 6 bases and the J gene end by 4 bases; junction bases not matched to a gene: 5. Germline CDR1 reads ENHRY; CDR2 reads SYGVKD. CDR3 length: 15 amino acids. The CDR3 spells CAIRGTSGSYNEQFF. Written as DNA, the CDR3 is TGTGCCATCAGGGGGACTAGCGGTTCATACAATGAGCAGTTCTTC.

This chain connects TRBV7-9 to TRBJ1-4; possibly TRBD1 for D (6 bases). The length of the CDR3 is 13 residues. From germline, CDR1 is SEHNR and CDR2 FQNEAQ (reference sequence). The V end was cut by 6 bases, the J end by 6 bases, with 11 bases between. CDR3 DNA: TGTGCCAGCAGGCGGGGGCGAGATGAAAAACTGTTTTTT. This gives the protein CASRRGRDEKLFF.

The chain combines TRBV12-3 or TRBV12-4 with TRBJ2-7, with a weak D call TRBD1 (6 bases). The CDR3 length is 14 residues. Between the trimmed V and J ends, which lost 4 bases and 4 bases, there was a span of 14 bases. This CDR3 is CASSSGQSRYEQYF. CDR3 bases: TGTGCCAGCAGTTCTGGACAGTCTAGGTACGAGCAGTACTTC.

This clonotype was seen just once. This rearrangement joins TRBV10-3 to TRBJ2-3; 10 nucleotides align to TRBD1. The CDR3 is 15 amino acids. Trimming took 6 bases from V and 4 from J; bases not matched to a gene: 7. CDR1 and CDR2 from the germline V gene are ENHRY and SYGVKD. The DNA for the CDR3 is TGTGCCATCAGGTTCGGGACAGGGGTCGCAGATACGCAGTATTTT. Translation gives CAIRFGTGVADTQYF.

This clonotype was detected a few times. This chain joins TRBV4-3 and TRBJ1-1, with D tentatively TRBD1 (6 bases). This CDR3 comprises 14 residues. Germline V lookup: CDR1 LGHNA, CDR2 YSLEER. V gave up 0 bases and J gave up 11 bases, with 16 bases separating them. This CDR3 is CASSQDHAGQVAFF. CDR3 sequence (DNA): TGCGCCAGCAGCCAAGATCATGCGGGACAAGTGGCTTTCTTT.